These 29 T cell receptor beta chains were sequenced from one sample in a study of OX40 agonist ivuxolimab in advanced cancers. Libraries were prepared through the immunoSEQ multiplex PCR assay. Imported from immuneACCESS, the table was reduced by TCRdb to in-frame sequences with V and J called. These copies leave out some clones; in studies compared against another copy, an unresolved V gene accounts for under half, and the cause of the remainder is not known. Counted in this sample were under 25,000 clones; roughly nine tenths of them appeared once. The top ten clones comprise approximately 50% of the sample. The starting material was CD4+ or CD8+ T cells sorted from blood, obtained in a trial of the OX40 agonist ivuxolimab. These receptors were obtained from an adult with an advanced solid tumor such as melanoma, head and neck, liver or kidney cancer.

V and J are TRBV27 and TRBJ1-6, with D perhaps TRBD1 (6 bases). Germline loops: CDR1 MNHEY, CDR2 SMNVEV (reference sequence). The CDR3 sequence is 15 residues long. Trimming pared 8 bases from V and 10 bases from J, leaving 21 bases between. DNA for the CDR3: TGTGCCAGCCGAGGGGGGGAAGGGGAGTACTCACCCCTCCACTTT. Its protein is CASRGGEGEYSPLHF.

Judged by abundance, this clone is medium-sized (0.01 to 0.1%). The V call is TRBV4-3, the J call TRBJ2-1; 7 nucleotides align to TRBD2. There are 16 residues in the CDR3. Germline-derived CDR1 and CDR2 are LGHNA and YSLEER. V was clipped by 1 base and J by 0 bases; unmatched bases: 3. The CDR3 nucleotides are TGCGCCAGCAGCCAAGGGGAGGGGCTCTCCTACAATGAGCAGTTCTTC. Translation: CASSQGEGLSYNEQFF.

This chain links TRBV4-1 with TRBJ2-5; D may correspond to TRBD1 or TRBD2 (5 bases each). TRBJ2-7 explains the end of the DNA better; the J call may be wrong. CDR1 is MGHRA and CDR2 is YSYEKL in the germline V gene. The CDR3 is 14 residues long. In nucleotides, the CDR3 is TGCGCCAGCAGCCTTTCCGGGGCCTCCTACGAGCAGTACTTC. It yields the protein CASSLSGASYEQYF.

The rearrangement uses TRBV11-2 and TRBJ2-1; TRBD1 matches at 9 bases. Germline trimming cut 3 bases from V and 7 bases from J; bases unmatched to any gene: 4. This CDR3 spans 14 amino acids. Germline V gene sequence: CDR1 SGHAT, CDR2 FQNNGV. The CDR3 sequence is CASSLGTGLNEQFF. The CDR3 coding sequence is TGTGCCAGCAGCTTGGGGACAGGGCTTAATGAGCAGTTCTTC.

V usage is TRBV18 and J usage is TRBJ1-1; maybe TRBD1 (6 bases). Per germline, CDR1 KGHSH and CDR2 LQKENI. Trimming left V 2 bases short and J 1 base short, with 11 bases between. This CDR3 spans 15 amino acids. The CDR3 spells CASSPWRTENTEAFF. CDR3 DNA sequence: TGTGCCAGCTCACCATGGAGGACAGAGAACACTGAAGCTTTCTTT.

The chain's CDR3 is CASRKGLERGEQFF. In DNA form, the CDR3 reads TGTGCCAGTAGAAAAGGACTAGAAAGGGGTGAGCAGTTCTTC. This chain links TRBV19 with TRBJ2-1; 7 nucleotides agree with TRBD2. Germline V gene lookup returns CDR1 LNHDA and CDR2 SQIVND (reference sequence). The CDR3 runs to 14 residues. Trimming at V came to 6 bases and at J to 9 bases, leaving 11 bases not matched to a gene.

The chain couples TRBV28 to TRBJ2-2; 10 bases line up with TRBD1. The CDR3 consists of 18 residues. Trimming took 3 bases from V and 2 from J; bases not matched to a gene: 9. Germline loops: CDR1 MDHEN, CDR2 SYDVKM. The CDR3 coding sequence is TGTGCCAGCAGTTTCCTGGTGGGGACAGGGGCTAACACCGGGGAGCTGTTTTTT. Its protein product is CASSFLVGTGANTGELFF.

The CDR3 coding sequence is TGTGCCAGCAGGGGGGACAGCCACGAGCAGTACTTC. Amino acid sequence: CASRGDSHEQYF. The chain links TRBV5-6 to TRBJ2-7; TRBD1 agrees at 7 bases. After removal of 5 bases from V and 5 bases from J, the junction contained 4 bases not matched to a gene. The CDR3 totals 12 residues. In germline, CDR1 is SGHDT, CDR2 YYEEEE.

The genes are TRBV28 and TRBJ1-1, with 10 positions matching TRBD1. Trimming cost V 5 bases and J 4 bases; bases outside gene matches: 7. Germline CDR1 and CDR2: MDHEN and SYDVKM. The CDR3 length is 15 residues. The CDR3 protein is CASSPPDRGSTEAFF. CDR3 bases: TGTGCCAGCAGTCCTCCGGACAGGGGGTCCACTGAAGCTTTCTTT.

This chain joins TRBV7-3 and TRBJ1-1; D is ambiguous. Trimming removed 1 base from V and 9 bases from J, with 12 bases in between. CDR1 and CDR2 (germline): SGHTA, FQGTGA. The CDR3 has 13 amino acids. This CDR3 is CASSLKSKQKAFF. The CDR3 coding sequence is TGTGCCAGCAGCTTAAAGTCAAAACAGAAAGCTTTCTTT.

The rearrangement links TRBV29-1 to TRBJ2-3; D is unclear. This CDR3 has 13 residues. Germline lookup yields CDR1 SQVTM and CDR2 ANQGSEA. The V and J ends lost 7 bases and 0 bases respectively, with 11 bases between them. The CDR3 DNA reads as TGCAGCGCCGACTTATCTAGCACAGATACGCAGTATTTT. It yields the protein CSADLSSTDTQYF.

V usage is TRBV7-6 and J usage is TRBJ2-3; no reliable D call. V was clipped by 3 bases and J by 2 bases, with 6 bases between them. The CDR3 length is 13 residues. CDR1 is SGHVS, CDR2 FNYEAQ, per germline. CDR3: CASSFLLTDTQYF. The CDR3 nucleotides read TGTGCCAGCAGCTTCCTACTCACAGATACGCAGTATTTT.

The chain links TRBV2 to TRBJ2-3, with 12 positions matching TRBD2. The V gene end was trimmed by 8 bases and the J gene end by 4 bases; junction bases not matched to a gene: 4. This CDR3 region has 14 residues. Germline V gives CDR1 SNHLY, CDR2 FYNNEI. CDR3 in amino acids: CASETSGSADTQYF. CDR3 DNA: TGTGCCAGCGAGACTAGCGGGAGTGCAGATACGCAGTATTTT.

V gene TRBV7-9 combines with J gene TRBJ1-4, with D hard to call. Trimming pared 6 bases from V and 8 bases from J, leaving 10 bases between. The CDR3 has 12 amino acids. Looked up from germline, CDR1 is SEHNR and CDR2 is FQNEAQ (reference sequence). The CDR3 DNA reads as TGTGCCAGCAGTCGGCGGGAGGAAAAACTGTTTTTT. Its translation is CASSRREEKLFF.

The J gene is TRBJ2-5, the V gene TRBV13, with 10 bases aligning to TRBD2. The CDR3 runs 16 residues. Germline CDR1 PRHDT, CDR2 FYEKMQ (reference sequence). The V gene end was trimmed by 0 bases and the J gene end by 5 bases; junction bases not matched to a gene: 6. The CDR3 bases are TGTGCCAGCAGCTTAGGATACGGGACTAGCGAGGAGACCCAGTACTTC. Amino acid sequence: CASSLGYGTSEETQYF.

V is TRBV19 and J is TRBJ1-1; D may be TRBD1 (5 bases). Germline V gene sequence: CDR1 LNHDA, CDR2 SQIVND (reference sequence). V lost 3 bases, J lost 4 bases, and 9 bases lay in between. The CDR3 spans 13 residues. The CDR3 DNA reads as TGTGCCAGTAGTATCGGACAATCCACTGAAGCTTTCTTT. It yields the protein CASSIGQSTEAFF. The complete variable domain, with remaining parts taken from reference TRBV19 and TRBJ1-1, reads DGGITQSPKYLFRKEGQNVTLSCEQNLNHDAMYWYRQDPGQGLRLIYYSQIVNDFQKGDIAEGYSVSREKKESFPLTVTSAQKNPTAFYLCASSIGQSTEAFFGQGTRLTVV.

The chain joins TRBV28 to TRBJ1-3; possibly TRBD1 for D (5 bases). The CDR3 loop spans 14 amino acids. Germline CDR1 is MDHEN and CDR2 is SYDVKM. Trimming left V 7 bases short and J 0 bases short, with 10 bases between. CDR3 loop: CASTGTVSGNTIYF. Written as DNA, the CDR3 is TGTGCCAGCACCGGGACCGTCTCTGGAAACACCATATATTTT.

The chain joins TRBV27 to TRBJ1-1; the match to TRBD1 covers 8 bases. V lost 5 bases, J lost 8 bases, and 4 bases stayed unmatched. The CDR3 extends over 12 amino acids. The V gene's germline CDR1 is MNHEY and CDR2 SMNVEV (reference sequence). In DNA, the CDR3 is TGTGCCAGCAGTCCAGGGGGCCCCGAAGCTTTCTTT. Translation gives CASSPGGPEAFF.

The chain has TRBV4-1 and TRBJ2-5; the match to TRBD2 covers 7 bases. The ends lost 1 base at V and 4 bases at J; junction bases unmatched: 6. CDR1 is MGHRA and CDR2 is YSYEKL in the germline V gene. The CDR3 has 15 amino acids. The CDR3 DNA is TGCGCCAGCAGCCAAGTGGGAGGGATGGGAGAGACCCAGTACTTC. It codes for CASSQVGGMGETQYF.

The count of this clone is one. This sequence joins TRBV5-1 and TRBJ1-3; D remains unclear. The CDR3 extends over 14 amino acids. Deletions cut 0 bases from V and 2 bases from J, with 6 bases between. Looked up from germline, CDR1 is SGHRS and CDR2 is YFSETQ. The CDR3 loop reads CASSLEGTGNTIYF. In DNA, the CDR3 is TGCGCCAGCAGCTTGGAGGGAACTGGAAACACCATATATTTT.

The V gene is TRBV28, the J gene TRBJ1-4; D is uncertain. Between the trimmed V and J ends, which lost 6 bases and 7 bases, there was a span of 9 bases. This CDR3 contains 12 residues. CDR1 and CDR2 from the germline V gene are MDHEN and SYDVKM. The CDR3 sequence: CASSPTVEKLFF. CDR3 bases: TGTGCCAGCAGCCCCACCGTTGAAAAACTGTTTTTT.

The V gene is TRBV5-4, the J gene TRBJ1-1; D is undetermined. CDR1 SGHNT and CDR2 YYREEE come from the germline V gene (reference sequence). Trimming stripped 4 bases from V and 1 base from J, with 11 bases between. The CDR3 extends over 14 amino acids. Written as DNA, the CDR3 is TGTGCCAGCAGCATAGGAACACCGAACACTGAAGCTTTCTTT. Its protein is CASSIGTPNTEAFF.

The CDR3 reads CASSRGYNEQFF. For the CDR3, the DNA is TGTGCCAGCAGTAGGGGTTACAATGAGCAGTTCTTC. The genes are TRBV27 and TRBJ2-1; D might be TRBD1 (5 bases). CDR1 is MNHEY and CDR2 is SMNVEV in the germline V gene (reference sequence). V shed 5 bases and J shed 4 bases, with 6 bases lying between them. CDR3 length equals 12 residues.

CDR3 in amino acids: CASSLADTYEQYF. The CDR3 DNA is TGTGCCAGCAGTTTAGCGGATACCTACGAGCAGTACTTC. The chain couples TRBV28 to TRBJ2-7; D not resolved. The germline gives CDR1 MDHEN, CDR2 SYDVKM. The germline V and J ends were trimmed by 2 bases and 2 bases, with 7 bases remaining between them. The CDR3 extends over 13 amino acids.

The V and J genes are TRBV6-5 and TRBJ1-2, with a tentative D call TRBD1 (5 bases). The CDR3 extends over 12 amino acids. From germline, CDR1 is MNHEY and CDR2 SVGAGI. Trimming left V 5 bases short and J 4 bases short, with 8 bases between. Here the CDR3 reads CASSLDTYGYTF. The CDR3 DNA is TGTGCCAGCAGTCTGGACACCTATGGCTACACCTTC.

This chain uses TRBV7-9 with TRBJ1-1; the D is unclear. The V end was cut by 11 bases, the J end by 0 bases, with 22 bases between. Per the germline V gene, CDR1 is SEHNR and CDR2 is FQNEAQ (reference sequence). This CDR3 is 16 amino acids long. CDR3 bases: TGTGCCGGAAACCTAGGAGCCCTTTCCTTGAACACTGAAGCTTTCTTT. Amino acids: CAGNLGALSLNTEAFF.

The V call is TRBV5-1, the J call TRBJ2-1; D unresolved. V was cut by 0 bases and J by 0 bases, with 7 bases left in between. Germline CDR1 is SGHRS and CDR2 is YFSETQ. The CDR3 sequence is 15 residues long. The CDR3 DNA reads as TGCGCCAGCAGCTTGGCCCAGCCCTCCTACAATGAGCAGTTCTTC. It codes for CASSLAQPSYNEQFF.

The genes are TRBV4-2 and TRBJ2-3, with D unclear. Germline CDR1 reads LGHNA; CDR2 reads YNFKEQ. CDR3 length: 16 amino acids. V gave up 0 bases and J gave up 0 bases, with 10 bases separating them. CDR3 nucleotide sequence: TGTGCCAGCAGCCAAGATCGTAGGCTTAGCACAGATACGCAGTATTTT. Residues: CASSQDRRLSTDTQYF.

V gene TRBV6-1 combines with J gene TRBJ1-1; D ambiguous. The CDR3 consists of 12 residues. Germline assignment: CDR1 MNHNS and CDR2 SASEGT. The germline V and J ends were trimmed by 7 bases and 8 bases, with 14 bases remaining between them. CDR3 residues: CASTTLGREAFF. The CDR3 DNA sequence: TGTGCCAGCACAACTCTCGGCAGGGAAGCTTTCTTT.